This T cell receptor beta chain was recorded in a study of cytomegalovirus exposure and HLA in healthy donors. Looking at the study overall: Sequencing of roughly 180 million T cells in an earlier analysis found more than 100 million unique TCR beta sequences.

The V gene lost 3 bases and the J gene lost 0 bases, with 12 bases spanning the gap. The CDR3 is 15 residues long. Germline V gene data show CDR1 as SGHRS and CDR2 as YFSETQ. Worth noting for this clone: Its antigen is not known.

Regarding the study as a whole: CMV serostatus stood as the only immune exposure information on hand.

The PCR made use of 60 Vbeta and 13 Jbeta primers. The assay was immunoSEQ multiplex PCR, and TCRdb's table has in-frame clones only and misses some. The table includes over 140,000 clones, 80% detected once. The TCR sequence derives from a man aged 50 to 60 in good health and CMV-seronegative. V is TRBV5-1 and J is TRBJ2-5; D may be TRBD2 (6 bases). The sample comprised PBMCs. The CDR3 bases are TGCGCCAGCAGCTCCGGAGGGGCGAACCAAGAGACCCAGTACTTC. The encoded protein is CASSSGGANQETQYF.